The clone carrying this T cell receptor (beta chain) has a count of ten or more. The V gene lost 10 bases and the J gene lost 6 bases, with 7 bases spanning the gap. The CDR3 loop spans 11 amino acids. The sample is drawn from a study of T cells in Graves' hyperthyroidism and ophthalmopathy. On the study more broadly: Once the initial diagnosis was made, peripheral blood was obtained before any treatment.

There were TCR beta CDR3 regions amplified from RNA transcripts. Researchers ran a first-round RT-PCR on the TCR CDR3 using the HTBI primer set. MiXCR, run by TCRdb on the multiplex PCR reads, gives a single entry per CDR3 protein. The table records almost 600,000 distinct CDR3 sequences, around 13% of them present only once. Patients were excluded because of uncontrolled infection, other autoimmune disease, pregnancy or lactation. For the diagnoses, clinical symptoms, serum thyroxine and TRAb, thyroid ultrasound and orbital computed tomography were used. The chain couples TRBV12-3 or TRBV12-4 to TRBJ1-6; no reliable D call. The source of this sequence is a woman in her thirties with Graves' hyperthyroidism that later progressed to Graves' ophthalmopathy. The sequencing input was blood. The CDR3 reads CANVPNSPLHF. The CDR3, as DNA: TGTGCCAACGTCCCTAATTCACCCCTCCACTTT.